This TCR beta chain was found in a study of blood T cells in healthy people across ages. Next came a second PCR, run for roughly 7 to 12 cycles, which used a sample-barcoded 5' primer along with a J-beta primer mix. TCRdb reprocessed the 5' RACE reads via MiXCR and lists one record per CDR3 protein. The sample shows hundreds of thousands of distinct CDR3 sequences, roughly 64% of them seen only once. This clonotype was counted a few times. This TCR was recovered from a man aged 30-40 years in good health. The sample taken for sequencing was blood.

CDR3 loop: CSAVSRETAGETQYF. The CDR3 nucleotides are TGCAGTGCAGTCAGTCGGGAGACGGCAGGAGAGACCCAGTACTTC. The chain is built from TRBV20-1 and TRBJ2-5, with a tentative D call TRBD2 (6 bases). The ends were cut back, 6 bases at V and 4 bases at J, with 21 bases in the middle. The CDR3 has 15 amino acids. CDR1 and CDR2 (germline): DFQATT, SNEGSKA (reference sequence).